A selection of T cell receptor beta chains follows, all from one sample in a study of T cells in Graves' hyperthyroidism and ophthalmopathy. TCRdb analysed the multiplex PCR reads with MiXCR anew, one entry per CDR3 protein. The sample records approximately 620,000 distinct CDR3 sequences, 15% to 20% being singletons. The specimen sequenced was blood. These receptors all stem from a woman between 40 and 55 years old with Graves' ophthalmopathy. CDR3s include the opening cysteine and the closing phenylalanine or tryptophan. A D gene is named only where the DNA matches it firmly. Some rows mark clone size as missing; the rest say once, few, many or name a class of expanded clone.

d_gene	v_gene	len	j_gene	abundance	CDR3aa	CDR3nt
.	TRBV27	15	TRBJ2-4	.	CASSPHRDIKNIQYF	TGTGCCAGCAGTCCACACCGGGACATTAAAAACATTCAGTACTTC
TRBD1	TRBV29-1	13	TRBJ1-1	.	CSVQDRGYTEAFF	TGCAGCGTTCAAGACAGGGGATACACTGAAGCTTTCTTT
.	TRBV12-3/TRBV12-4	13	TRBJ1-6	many	CASSFGRDSPLHF	TGTGCCAGCAGTTTCGGCCGGGATTCACCCCTCCACTTT
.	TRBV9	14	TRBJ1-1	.	CASSVGQLNTEAFF	TGTGCCAGCAGCGTAGGACAGTTGAACACTGAAGCTTTCTTT
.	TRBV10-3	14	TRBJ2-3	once	CAIDWQGTSDTQYF	TGTGCCATCGATTGGCAGGGAACCTCAGATACGCAGTATTTT
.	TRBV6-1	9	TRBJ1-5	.	CASSQPQHF	TGTGCCAGCAGTCAGCCCCAGCATTTT
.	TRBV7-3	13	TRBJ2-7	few	CASSSARSEEQYF	TGTGCCAGCAGCTCGGCCCGGTCGGAAGAGCAGTACTTC
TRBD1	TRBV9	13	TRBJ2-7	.	CASSLQGPHEQYF	TGTGCCAGCAGCCTACAGGGGCCACACGAGCAGTACTTC
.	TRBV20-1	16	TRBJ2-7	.	CSARDPRGDYVYEQYF	TGCAGTGCTAGAGACCCACGGGGAGACTACGTCTACGAGCAGTACTTC
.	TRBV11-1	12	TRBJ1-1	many	CASSPRTEEAFF	TGTGCCAGCAGCCCGCGGACGGAAGAAGCTTTCTTT
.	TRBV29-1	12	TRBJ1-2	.	CSVGAAGYGYTF	TGCAGCGTTGGGGCCGCGGGCTATGGCTACACCTTC
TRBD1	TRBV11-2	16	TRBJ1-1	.	CASSLGDRDMNTEAFF	TGTGCCAGCAGCTTGGGGGACAGAGACATGAACACTGAAGCTTTCTTT
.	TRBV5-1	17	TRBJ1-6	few	CASSRLGRAQTNSPLHF	TGCGCCAGCAGCAGACTCGGCAGGGCACAGACTAATTCACCCCTCCACTTT
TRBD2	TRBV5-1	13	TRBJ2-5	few	CASRTSGSSSQYF	TGCGCCAGCAGGACTAGCGGGAGTTCTTCCCAGTACTTC
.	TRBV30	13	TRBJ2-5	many	CAWSVREPETQYF	TGTGCCTGGAGTGTTAGGGAGCCGGAGACCCAGTACTTC
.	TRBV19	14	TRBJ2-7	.	CASSTSTSSYEQYF	TGTGCCAGTAGTACCAGCACAAGCTCCTACGAGCAGTACTTC
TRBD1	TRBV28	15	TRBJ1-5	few	CASRANRDRTQPQHF	TGTGCCAGCAGAGCCAACCGGGACAGGACCCAGCCCCAGCATTTT
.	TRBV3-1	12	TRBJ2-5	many	CASSQEEETQYF	TGTGCCAGCAGCCAAGAGGAAGAGACCCAGTACTTC
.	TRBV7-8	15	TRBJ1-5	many	CASSNRVWGNQPQHF	TGTGCCAGCAGCAACAGGGTGTGGGGCAATCAGCCCCAGCATTTT
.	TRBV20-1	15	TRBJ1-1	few	CSARILGGANTEAFF	TGCAGTGCTAGAATTTTAGGGGGTGCGAACACTGAAGCTTTCTTT
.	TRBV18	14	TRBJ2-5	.	CASSKDRFQETQYF	TGTGCCAGCTCAAAAGACAGATTCCAAGAGACCCAGTACTTC
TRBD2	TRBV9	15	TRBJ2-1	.	CASSVVAGGQREQFF	TGTGCCAGCAGCGTAGTGGCGGGAGGCCAGAGGGAGCAGTTCTTC
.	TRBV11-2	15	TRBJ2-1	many	CASSLDEVRGLEQFF	TGTGCCAGCAGCTTAGATGAGGTGAGAGGTCTTGAGCAGTTCTTC
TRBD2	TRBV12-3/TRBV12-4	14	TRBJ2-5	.	CASGKAGLQETQYF	TGTGCATCGGGCAAAGCGGGGTTACAAGAGACCCAGTACTTC
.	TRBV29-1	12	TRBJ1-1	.	CSVGTQNTEAFF	TGCAGCGTGGGGACACAGAACACTGAAGCTTTCTTT
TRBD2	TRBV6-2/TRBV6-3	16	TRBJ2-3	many	CASSYGGEGSLDTQYF	TGTGCCAGCAGTTACGGAGGGGAGGGCTCACTAGATACGCAGTATTTT